These T cell receptor beta chains were read from a single sample in a study of blood T cells in healthy people across ages. TCRdb reprocessed the 5' RACE reads via MiXCR and lists one record per CDR3 protein. The sample gives about 1.6 million distinct CDR3 sequences, 30% to 35% of which show up once; about 11% is in the top ten. The sequenced sample was blood. The receptor source for this set is a woman in her 30s in good health. Each CDR3 is given without its conserved first and last residue. The order of the fields is J gene, CDR3 length, V gene, clone size, D gene, CDR3 protein. The D gene is left open where the match is weak. Clone size is shown for a subset of rows, as once, few, many or a class of expanded clone.

>TRBJ1-2|12|TRBV28|.|.
ASSFSQQNYGYT
>TRBJ2-3|14|TRBV6-6|.|TRBD2
ASSGGAGDGTDTQY
>TRBJ2-7|10|TRBV25-1|many|.
ASSEESYEQY
>TRBJ1-1|13|TRBV4-1|.|.
ASSQGGQGGTEAF
>TRBJ1-2|10|TRBV6-5|few|.
ASSDRSHGYT
>TRBJ2-1|11|TRBV2|.|.
ASTVSPITEQF
>TRBJ2-5|11|TRBV30|.|.
AWSGPPQGAQY
>TRBJ2-3|12|TRBV9|.|.
ASSPRQYTDTQY
>TRBJ2-1|10|TRBV19|.|.
ASSISGHEQF
>TRBJ1-6|14|TRBV3-1|.|.
ASSQEPGRFNSPLH
>TRBJ2-3|13|TRBV6-1|few|.
ASSRIAADTDTQY
>TRBJ2-4|14|TRBV12-3/TRBV12-4|few|TRBD2
ASSPKRETEVGIQY
>TRBJ2-3|15|TRBV20-1|.|TRBD2
SAVGLAGDRFTDTQY
>TRBJ2-3|15|TRBV7-9|few|TRBD2
ASSSPLDGRGADTQY
>TRBJ2-5|12|TRBV29-1|few|.
SVEWATPRETQY
>TRBJ1-6|11|TRBV10-3|once|.
AISEGYQGEVH
>TRBJ2-5|15|TRBV24-1|few|TRBD2
ATSDSTSGGVQETQY
>TRBJ2-7|12|TRBV7-9|.|TRBD1
ASSLGTGSYKQY
>TRBJ2-7|16|TRBV11-1|once|TRBD2
ASSLGSGGGRQHYEQY
>TRBJ2-7|13|TRBV3-1|.|.
ASSQAKLGPYEQY
>TRBJ1-1|9|TRBV29-1|.|TRBD1
SVGQGSGAF
>TRBJ2-6|15|TRBV2|.|TRBD1
ASSNTTGGRGANVLT
>TRBJ1-5|12|TRBV5-4|.|.
ASSLHGKGQPQH
>TRBJ2-3|14|TRBV27|.|TRBD2
ASSWVAGEGTDTQY
>TRBJ2-7|15|TRBV20-1|.|.
SARDAPYGGLLDEQY
>TRBJ2-2|12|TRBV5-6|.|.
ASSFTRLTGELF
>TRBJ2-1|10|TRBV5-1|few|.
ASSPSMGEQF
>TRBJ1-6|12|TRBV6-4|many|.
ASSDSTFSSPLH
>TRBJ2-7|12|TRBV5-1|.|.
ASSDRDASYEQY
>TRBJ1-5|13|TRBV20-1|few|.
SARDRQVGNQPQH
>TRBJ2-5|13|TRBV5-4|.|TRBD2
ASSLTSGGAATQY
>TRBJ2-7|13|TRBV5-5|.|.
ASSTWSGGREEQY
>TRBJ2-3|12|TRBV15|few|.
ATSREEAADTQY
>TRBJ1-4|11|TRBV10-3|few|.
AISEIGAEKLF
>TRBJ2-3|14|TRBV20-1|few|.
SASPRGRGATDTQY
>TRBJ2-3|14|TRBV9|.|.
ASSRFGTTSTDTQY
>TRBJ2-5|13|TRBV6-2/TRBV6-3|.|TRBD1
ASSYSSRQGETQY
>TRBJ2-7|14|TRBV6-2/TRBV6-3|.|TRBD1
ASSSRGQMSSYEQY
>TRBJ2-7|12|TRBV27|.|.
ASSLGLPSYEQY
>TRBJ2-2|12|TRBV29-1|.|.
SVGDTFNTGELF
>TRBJ2-5|12|TRBV5-5|.|.
ASSLNQEAWTQY
>TRBJ1-5|17|TRBV7-9|few|.
ASSLVLGPYTDSNQPQH
>TRBJ2-5|13|TRBV13|.|.
ASSALRGVEETQY
>TRBJ1-5|12|TRBV20-1|.|.
SARNGDLDQPQH
>.|13|TRBV4-1|.|TRBD1
ASSQAGTALYEQY
>TRBJ2-1|15|TRBV7-9|.|TRBD2
ASSFPAGRSSYNEQF
>TRBJ2-3|19|TRBV21-1|few|.
ASSLNLGLAGSKFTTDTQY
>TRBJ1-5|11|TRBV5-1|.|.
ASSSWVGQPQH
>TRBJ2-3|10|TRBV27|few|TRBD2
ASSPSGRRQY
>TRBJ2-4|12|TRBV29-1|many|.
SVVMGQGKNIQY
>TRBJ2-7|15|TRBV29-1|.|TRBD2
SVSGTSGGETSYEQY
>.|13|TRBV15|few|.
VTSRGGSLEYEQY
>TRBJ2-7|15|TRBV7-2|few|TRBD2
ASSLLGLAGRDHEQY
>TRBJ1-2|11|TRBV7-9|few|.
ASSLGSHGSYT
>TRBJ2-3|12|TRBV27|.|.
ASSLWTARDTQY
>TRBJ1-2|10|TRBV12-3/TRBV12-4|few|.
ASSPRFVGYT
>TRBJ2-1|12|TRBV5-1|.|.
ASSKDSKINEQF
>TRBJ1-6|13|TRBV28|.|TRBD1
ASSTGQGANSPLH
>TRBJ2-5|15|TRBV4-1|few|TRBD2
ASSQGVLEGLGETQY
>TRBJ2-7|12|TRBV6-5|.|.
ASSPRGGMYEQY